This T cell receptor beta chain was recorded in a study of blood T cell repertoires in COVID-19. Study-level background: Acute and convalescent COVID-19 samples came from the United States, Italy and Spain. PBMCs, B-cell-depleted T cells, or T cells were the source of the cDNA or gDNA that made up the material.

CDR3 length: 15 amino acids. V trimming: 3 bases; J trimming: 2 bases; junction bases outside the gene matches: 4. Germline V CDR1 and CDR2: SGHRS, YFSETQ. The authors' processing: Estimated nucleated cell counts came from reference gene primer amplification. Clones were read by immunoSEQ multiplex PCR, and TCRdb kept only the in-frame ones, dropping some. That table supplies the V and J calls and clone size; D and trimming were determined from the DNA. The sample holds 150,000 to 200,000 clones, around 74% seen once. This clone turned up a few times. Sequencing was carried out using peripheral blood. V gene TRBV5-1 combines with J gene TRBJ2-3; 9 bases align to TRBD1. The receptor's source is a woman over 75 with acute or convalescent COVID-19. The DNA of the CDR3 is TGCGCCAGCAGCTCCGGGACAGGGTTCACAGATACGCAGTATTTT. The encoded protein is CASSSGTGFTDTQYF. Using reference TRBV5-1 and TRBJ2-3 for the parts outside the CDR3, the full variable domain is KAGVTQTPRYLIKTRGQQVTLSCSPISGHRSVSWYQQTPGQGLQFLFEYFSETQRNKGNFPGRFSGRQFSNSRSEMNVSTLELGDSALYLCASSSGTGFTDTQYFGPGTRLTVL.